The 20 T cell receptor beta chains in this list originate from one sample, sequenced in a study of shared T cell receptors in the human thymus. Sequencing used immunoSEQ multiplex PCR; TCRdb keeps in-frame clones, though not all of them. The repertoire holds about 610,000 clones, with approximately 88% as singletons. These sequences were also reported in another study, on human thymus T cells.

Sequences were obtained from thymocytes. Every receptor here comes from a boy under two years old with a congenital heart defect.

The chain couples TRBV5-6 to TRBJ1-2, with D unresolved. Germline CDR1 and CDR2: SGHDT and YYEEEE. Trimming pared 2 bases from V and 3 bases from J, leaving 17 bases between. The CDR3 sequence is 16 residues long. CDR3 DNA: TGTGCCAGCAGCTTCTCCCAAGGCGGTGATGACTATGGCTACACCTTC. It encodes CASSFSQGGDDYGYTF.

The chain recombines TRBV29-1 with TRBJ1-1, with 10 positions matching TRBD1. CDR1 SQVTM and CDR2 ANQGSEA come from the germline V gene. This CDR3 contains 14 residues. The junction had 2 bases not matched to a gene; V was cut back by 3 bases and J by 1 base. CDR3 sequence: CSVDRTGGNTEAFF. CDR3 coding DNA: TGCAGCGTTGATAGGACAGGGGGGAACACTGAAGCTTTCTTT.

The chain carries TRBV27 and TRBJ2-1, with D perhaps matching TRBD1 (5 bases). Germline V lookup: CDR1 MNHEY, CDR2 SMNVEV (reference sequence). V gave up 4 bases and J gave up 1 base, with 14 bases separating them. The CDR3 spans 16 residues. The CDR3: CASSSMGPLSYNEQFF. The CDR3 DNA reads as TGTGCCAGCAGTTCGATGGGGCCTTTATCCTACAATGAGCAGTTCTTC.

The rearrangement links TRBV7-9 to TRBJ2-2; D might be TRBD1 (5 bases). In germline, CDR1 is SEHNR, CDR2 FQNEAQ (reference sequence). CDR3 length equals 16 residues. In DNA, the CDR3 is TGTCAGACCCCCCGGACAAATACTTTGAACACCGGGGAGCTGTTTTTT. It is translated as CQTPRTNTLNTGELFF.

The chain joins TRBV5-1 to TRBJ1-4, with 7 bases fitting TRBD1. V trimming: 3 bases; J trimming: 2 bases; junction bases outside the gene matches: 1. The CDR3 has 14 amino acids. The germline V gene encodes CDR1 SGHRS and CDR2 YFSETQ. The CDR3 DNA follows: TGCGCCAGCAGCTCGACAGGGACTAATGAAAAACTGTTTTTT. Its protein product is CASSSTGTNEKLFF.

This chain connects TRBV15 to TRBJ2-1, with 10 bases fitting TRBD2. Germline CDR1 and CDR2: LNHNV and YYDKDF (reference sequence). There are 15 residues in the CDR3. V lost 6 bases, J lost 8 bases, and 10 bases stayed unmatched. The CDR3 DNA follows: TGTGCCACCAGAAGAACTAGCGGGGCCTCGGATGAGCAGTTCTTC. It yields the protein CATRRTSGASDEQFF.

This chain connects TRBV10-3 to TRBJ2-3; D perhaps matches TRBD2 (5 bases). V was clipped by 6 bases and J by 6 bases, with 16 bases between them. Germline lookup yields CDR1 ENHRY and CDR2 SYGVKD. The CDR3 runs 14 residues. As DNA, the CDR3 is TGTGCCATCAGGGGAAGCGCTTTAGCGGATACGCAGTATTTT. Its translation: CAIRGSALADTQYF.

CDR3 region: CASKGGGRTYSGNTIYF. The CDR3 region has the DNA TGTGCCAGTAAGGGTGGAGGACGGACGTACTCTGGAAACACCATATATTTT. The rearrangement joins TRBV19 to TRBJ1-3; D is unresolved. Deletions cut 7 bases from V and 0 bases from J, with 19 bases between. The germline V gene has CDR1 LNHDA and CDR2 SQIVND (reference sequence). The CDR3 is 17 amino acids. Based on the CDR3 plus reference TRBV19 and TRBJ1-3, the full variable domain is DGGITQSPKYLFRKEGQNVTLSCEQNLNHDAMYWYRQDPGQGLRLIYYSQIVNDFQKGDIAEGYSVSREKKESFPLTVTSAQKNPTAFYLCASKGGGRTYSGNTIYFGEGSWLTVV.

The gene calls are TRBV7-8 and TRBJ2-7; possibly TRBD1 for D (6 bases). The CDR3 covers 13 residues. V was cut by 5 bases and J by 4 bases, with 12 bases left in between. Germline CDR1 is SGHVS and CDR2 is FQNEAQ. Here the CDR3 reads CASSDRPPYEQYF. Here the CDR3 DNA reads TGTGCCAGCAGCGACAGGCCTCCTTACGAGCAGTACTTC.

The chain uses TRBV4-3 and TRBJ2-5; tentatively, D is TRBD2 (5 bases). The V gene lost 1 base and the J gene lost 2 bases, with 17 bases spanning the gap. The length of the CDR3 is 17 residues. The germline CDR1 and CDR2 sequences are LGHNA and YSLEER. The CDR3: CASSQVRALRAQETQYF. The CDR3 DNA sequence: TGCGCCAGCAGCCAAGTGAGGGCCCTCCGGGCTCAAGAGACCCAGTACTTC.

The J gene is TRBJ2-2, the V gene TRBV29-1; TRBD1 agrees at 7 bases. V was pared by 7 bases and J by 7 bases, with 6 bases of the junction left unmatched. The germline V gene encodes CDR1 SQVTM and CDR2 ANQGSEA. The CDR3 has 12 amino acids. CDR3 coding DNA: TGCAGCGCCTTACAGGGGTTCGGGGAGCTGTTTTTT. Protein product: CSALQGFGELFF.

Only one count was recorded for this clone. The genes are TRBV6-5 and TRBJ2-7, with 8 bases matching TRBD1. Trimming at V came to 0 bases and at J to 3 bases, leaving 7 bases not matched to a gene. The length of the CDR3 is 16 residues. Germline V gene data show CDR1 as MNHEY and CDR2 as SVGAGI. The DNA of the CDR3 is TGTGCCAGCAGTTACTCAGGGTCGACAGGGGACTACGAGCAGTACTTC. Amino acids: CASSYSGSTGDYEQYF.

The chain couples TRBV7-8 to TRBJ2-7; a weak D match, TRBD1 (6 bases). The CDR3 covers 14 residues. The ends were cut back, 3 bases at V and 0 bases at J, with 9 bases in the middle. The germline CDR1 and CDR2 sequences are SGHVS and FQNEAQ. The CDR3, as DNA: TGTGCCAGCAGCTTTGACAGGAGCTCCTACGAGCAGTACTTC. Its translation is CASSFDRSSYEQYF.

This chain uses TRBV14 with TRBJ2-1, with 7 bases that match TRBD2. Trimming at V came to 7 bases and at J to 6 bases, leaving 12 bases not matched to a gene. The length of the CDR3 is 15 residues. Germline V CDR1 and CDR2: SGHDN, FVKESK. The CDR3 is CASTLGASGSNEQFF. For the CDR3, the DNA is TGTGCCAGCACCCTGGGCGCTAGCGGCTCCAATGAGCAGTTCTTC. Looking up the rest from reference TRBV14 and TRBJ2-1 gives the full variable domain: EAGVTQFPSHSVIEKGQTVTLRCDPISGHDNLYWYRRVMGKEIKFLLHFVKESKQDESGMPNNRFLAERTGGTYSTLKVQPAELEDSGVYFCASTLGASGSNEQFFGPGTRLTVL.

The V call is TRBV28, the J call TRBJ2-7; TRBD1 aligns across 9 bases. CDR3 length equals 15 residues. Germline lookup yields CDR1 MDHEN and CDR2 SYDVKM. V trimming: 5 bases; J trimming: 2 bases; junction bases outside the gene matches: 7. CDR3 nucleotide sequence: TGTGCCAGCAGTCCCCGGACAGGGGTCGCCTACGAGCAGTACTTC. Its translation is CASSPRTGVAYEQYF. The whole variable domain, filled in from reference TRBV28 and TRBJ2-7, reads DVKVTQSSRYLVKRTGEKVFLECVQDMDHENMFWYRQDPGLGLRLIYFSYDVKMKEKGDIPEGYSVSREKKERFSLILESASTNQTSMYLCASSPRTGVAYEQYFGPGTRLTVT.

V usage is TRBV7-9 and J usage is TRBJ2-5, with a possible D match to TRBD2 (6 bases). This CDR3 is 15 amino acids long. V lost 1 base and J 5 bases, leaving 14 bases between the germline ends. Per the germline V gene, CDR1 is SEHNR and CDR2 is FQNEAQ (reference sequence). CDR3 residues: CASSLVGGMAETQYF. The CDR3 DNA reads TGTGCCAGCAGCTTAGTTGGCGGGATGGCGGAGACCCAGTACTTC. Based on the CDR3 plus reference TRBV7-9 and TRBJ2-5, the full variable domain is DTGVSQNPRHKITKRGQNVTFRCDPISEHNRLYWYRQTLGQGPEFLTYFQNEAQLEKSRLLSDRFSAERPKGSFSTLEIQRTEQGDSAMYLCASSLVGGMAETQYFGPGTRLLVL.

The chain is built from TRBV29-1 and TRBJ2-7; perhaps TRBD1 as D (6 bases). V was trimmed by 4 bases and J by 0 bases, leaving 10 bases between them. The CDR3 consists of 13 residues. Germline V lookup: CDR1 SQVTM, CDR2 ANQGSEA. CDR3 sequence reads: CSVVGGCSYEQYF. DNA of the CDR3: TGCAGCGTTGTAGGGGGATGCTCCTACGAGCAGTACTTC.

The chain couples TRBV19 to TRBJ2-3, with TRBD2 matching 7 bases. Germline V gene sequence: CDR1 LNHDA, CDR2 SQIVND (reference sequence). With 1 base clipped from V and 3 bases from J, the junction kept 10 bases outside the gene matches. This CDR3 has 17 amino acids. The CDR3 is CASSIGTGLWRTDTQYF. The CDR3 DNA sequence: TGTGCCAGTAGTATAGGGACGGGACTATGGAGGACAGATACGCAGTATTTT.

This clone was detected a few times. The genes are TRBV5-6 and TRBJ2-7, with TRBD1 matching 7 bases. The ends lost 1 base at V and 5 bases at J; junction bases unmatched: 6. The germline V gene has CDR1 SGHDT and CDR2 YYEEEE. The CDR3 contains 14 residues. CDR3 DNA: TGTGCCAGCAGCTTGAGGCGGCAGGGGGACGAGCAGTACTTC. Residues: CASSLRRQGDEQYF.

This clone was detected only a few times. The chain uses TRBV5-1 and TRBJ2-7; 8 bases are shared with TRBD2. The CDR3 runs 18 residues. Trimming at V came to 0 bases and at J to 0 bases, leaving 11 bases not matched to a gene. Germline CDR1 reads SGHRS; CDR2 reads YFSETQ. The CDR3 is CASSLVLSSGNPSYEQYF. CDR3 nucleotide sequence: TGCGCCAGCAGCTTGGTTCTTAGTAGCGGGAATCCCTCCTACGAGCAGTACTTC.